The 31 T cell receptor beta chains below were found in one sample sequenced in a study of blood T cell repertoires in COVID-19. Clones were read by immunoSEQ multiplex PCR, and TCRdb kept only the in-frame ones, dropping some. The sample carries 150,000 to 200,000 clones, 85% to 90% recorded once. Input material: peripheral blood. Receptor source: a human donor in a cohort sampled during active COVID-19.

The CDR3 bases are TGCGCCAGCAGTTTACAGGGGGCGGGTCAGCCCCAGCATTTT. Encoded protein: CASSLQGAGQPQHF. The rearrangement links TRBV5-1 to TRBJ1-5; 9 bases are a match to TRBD1. V trimming: 5 bases; J trimming: 6 bases; junction bases outside the gene matches: 6. Germline CDR1 reads SGHRS; CDR2 reads YFSETQ. This CDR3 spans 14 amino acids.

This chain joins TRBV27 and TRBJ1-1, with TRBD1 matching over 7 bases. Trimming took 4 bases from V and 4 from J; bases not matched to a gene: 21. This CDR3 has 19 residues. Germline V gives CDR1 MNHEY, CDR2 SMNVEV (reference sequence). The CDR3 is CASSSYGFLVSTGSTEAFF. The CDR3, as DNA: TGTGCCAGCAGTTCTTATGGTTTTTTAGTCTCGACAGGGAGCACTGAAGCTTTCTTT.

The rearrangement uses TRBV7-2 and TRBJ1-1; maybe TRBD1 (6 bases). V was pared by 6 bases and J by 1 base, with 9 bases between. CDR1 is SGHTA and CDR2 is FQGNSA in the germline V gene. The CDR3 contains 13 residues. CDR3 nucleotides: TGTGCCAGCAGTCTACAGGGGAACACTGAAGCTTTCTTT. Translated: CASSLQGNTEAFF. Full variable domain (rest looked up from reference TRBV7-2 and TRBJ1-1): GAGVSQSPSNKVTEKGKDVELRCDPISGHTALYWYRQSLGQGLEFLIYFQGNSAPDKSGLPSDRFSAERTGGSVSTLTIQRTQQEDSAVYLCASSLQGNTEAFFGQGTRLTVV.

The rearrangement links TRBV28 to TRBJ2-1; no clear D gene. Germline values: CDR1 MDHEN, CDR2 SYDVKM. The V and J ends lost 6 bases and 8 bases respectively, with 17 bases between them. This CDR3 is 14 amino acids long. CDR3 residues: CASRRSSLIYEQFF. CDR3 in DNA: TGTGCCAGCAGGCGCTCGTCATTAATCTATGAGCAGTTCTTC.

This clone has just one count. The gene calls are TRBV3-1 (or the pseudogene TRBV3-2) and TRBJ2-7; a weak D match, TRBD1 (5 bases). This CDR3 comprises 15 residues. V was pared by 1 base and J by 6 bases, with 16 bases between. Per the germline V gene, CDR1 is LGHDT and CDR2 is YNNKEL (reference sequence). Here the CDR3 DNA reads TGTGCCAGCAGCCAAGGGGGCCGCTCCGCCGGCGAGCAGTACTTC. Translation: CASSQGGRSAGEQYF.

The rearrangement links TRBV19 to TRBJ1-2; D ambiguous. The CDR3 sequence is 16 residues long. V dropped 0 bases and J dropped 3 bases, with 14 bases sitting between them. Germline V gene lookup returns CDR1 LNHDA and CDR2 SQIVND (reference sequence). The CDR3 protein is CASSIDRPQRDYGYTF. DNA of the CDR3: TGTGCCAGTAGTATAGATCGTCCCCAGAGGGACTATGGCTACACCTTC. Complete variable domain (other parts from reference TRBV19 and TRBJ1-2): DGGITQSPKYLFRKEGQNVTLSCEQNLNHDAMYWYRQDPGQGLRLIYYSQIVNDFQKGDIAEGYSVSREKKESFPLTVTSAQKNPTAFYLCASSIDRPQRDYGYTFGSGTRLTVV.

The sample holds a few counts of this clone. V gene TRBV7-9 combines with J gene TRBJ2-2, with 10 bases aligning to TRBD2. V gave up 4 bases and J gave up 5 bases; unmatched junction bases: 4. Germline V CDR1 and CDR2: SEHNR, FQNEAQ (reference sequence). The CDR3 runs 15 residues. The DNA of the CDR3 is TGTGCCAGCAGCTATAGCGGGGGGCCGACCGGGGAGCTGTTTTTT. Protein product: CASSYSGGPTGELFF.

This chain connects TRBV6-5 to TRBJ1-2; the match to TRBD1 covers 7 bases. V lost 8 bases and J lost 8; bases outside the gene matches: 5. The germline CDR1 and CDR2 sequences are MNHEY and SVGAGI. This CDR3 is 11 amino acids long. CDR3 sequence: CASGTDKGYTF. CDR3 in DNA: TGTGCCAGCGGGACAGACAAAGGCTACACCTTC.

The CDR3 region is CASSQDPGQGGDEKLFF. The CDR3 bases are TGTGCCAGCAGCCAAGATCCGGGACAGGGGGGAGATGAAAAACTGTTTTTT. This chain joins TRBV3-1 (or the pseudogene TRBV3-2) and TRBJ1-4, with 11 nucleotides matching TRBD1. V lost 0 bases, J lost 6 bases, and 6 bases stayed unmatched. This CDR3 is 17 amino acids long. The germline CDR1 and CDR2 sequences are LGHDT and YNNKEL (reference sequence).

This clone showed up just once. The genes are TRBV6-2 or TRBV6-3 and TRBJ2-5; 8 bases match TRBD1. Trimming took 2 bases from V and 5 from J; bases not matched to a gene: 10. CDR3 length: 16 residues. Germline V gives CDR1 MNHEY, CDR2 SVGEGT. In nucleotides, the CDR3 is TGTGCCAGCAGTTACAGCGGACAGGGTGGATTGGAGACCCAGTACTTC. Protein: CASSYSGQGGLETQYF.

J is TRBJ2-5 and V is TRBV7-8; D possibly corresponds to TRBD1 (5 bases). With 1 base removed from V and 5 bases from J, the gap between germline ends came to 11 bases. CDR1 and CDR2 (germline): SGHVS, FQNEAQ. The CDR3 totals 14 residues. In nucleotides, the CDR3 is TGTGCCAGCAGCTTAGGCAGGGTTCGGGAGACCCAGTACTTC. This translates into CASSLGRVRETQYF. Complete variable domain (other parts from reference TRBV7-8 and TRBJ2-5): GAGVSQSPRYKVAKRGQDVALRCDPISGHVSLFWYQQALGQGPEFLTYFQNEAQLDKSGLPSDRFFAERPEGSVSTLKIQRTQQEDSAVYLCASSLGRVRETQYFGPGTRLLVL.

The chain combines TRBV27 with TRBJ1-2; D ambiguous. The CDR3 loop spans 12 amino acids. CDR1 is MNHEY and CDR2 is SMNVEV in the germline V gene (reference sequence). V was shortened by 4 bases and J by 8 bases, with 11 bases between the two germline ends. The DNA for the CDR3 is TGTGCCAGCAGTTCGGGTAAAGGAGGCTACACCTTC. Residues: CASSSGKGGYTF.

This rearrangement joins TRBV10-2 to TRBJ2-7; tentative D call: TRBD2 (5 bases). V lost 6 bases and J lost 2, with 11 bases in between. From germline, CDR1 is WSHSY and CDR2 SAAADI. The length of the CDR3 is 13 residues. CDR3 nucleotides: TGCGCCAGCAGGGACTTCCCCGCCTACGAGCAGTACTTC. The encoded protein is CASRDFPAYEQYF.

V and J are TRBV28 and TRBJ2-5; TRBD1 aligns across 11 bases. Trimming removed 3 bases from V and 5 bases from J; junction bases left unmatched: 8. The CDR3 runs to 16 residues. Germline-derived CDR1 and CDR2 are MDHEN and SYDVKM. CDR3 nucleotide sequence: TGTGCCAGCAGTTTTAGAGGACAGGGGGCTCGGGAGACCCAGTACTTC. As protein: CASSFRGQGARETQYF. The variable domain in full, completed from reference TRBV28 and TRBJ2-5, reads DVKVTQSSRYLVKRTGEKVFLECVQDMDHENMFWYRQDPGLGLRLIYFSYDVKMKEKGDIPEGYSVSREKKERFSLILESASTNQTSMYLCASSFRGQGARETQYFGPGTRLLVL.

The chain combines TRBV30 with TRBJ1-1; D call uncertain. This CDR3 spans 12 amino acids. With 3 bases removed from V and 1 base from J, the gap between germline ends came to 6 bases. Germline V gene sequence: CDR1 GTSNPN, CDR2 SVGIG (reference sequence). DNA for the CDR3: TGTGCCTGGAGCCAATGGAACACTGAAGCTTTCTTT. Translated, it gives CAWSQWNTEAFF.

The DNA for the CDR3 is TGTGCCAGCAGTGAAAGTCAGGGGATGAACACTGAAGCTTTCTTT. Translating it yields CASSESQGMNTEAFF. V is TRBV6-1 and J is TRBJ1-1, with D maybe TRBD1 (6 bases). The CDR3 totals 15 residues. V was shortened by 2 bases and J by 0 bases, with 10 bases between the two germline ends. Per the germline V gene, CDR1 is MNHNS and CDR2 is SASEGT.

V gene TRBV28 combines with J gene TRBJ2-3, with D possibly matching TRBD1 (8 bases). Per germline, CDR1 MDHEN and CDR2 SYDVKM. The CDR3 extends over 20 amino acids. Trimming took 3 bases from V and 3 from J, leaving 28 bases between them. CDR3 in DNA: TGTGCCAGCAGTTTTACTCCAAGTTCAGGAGACAGGGGAGGGACAGATACGCAGTATTTT. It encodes CASSFTPSSGDRGGTDTQYF.

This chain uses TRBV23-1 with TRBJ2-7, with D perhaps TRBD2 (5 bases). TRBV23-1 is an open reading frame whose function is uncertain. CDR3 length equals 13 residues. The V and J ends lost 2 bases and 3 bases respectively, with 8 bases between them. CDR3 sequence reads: CASSQQLDYEQYF. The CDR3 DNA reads TGCGCCAGCAGTCAACAACTAGACTACGAGCAGTACTTC.

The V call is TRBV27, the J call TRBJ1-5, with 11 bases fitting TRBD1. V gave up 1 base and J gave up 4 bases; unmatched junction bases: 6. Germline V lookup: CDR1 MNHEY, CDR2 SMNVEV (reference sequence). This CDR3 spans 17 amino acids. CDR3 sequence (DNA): TGTGCCAGCAGTTTATACTGGACAGGGGGCGCGAATCAGCCCCAGCATTTT. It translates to CASSLYWTGGANQPQHF.

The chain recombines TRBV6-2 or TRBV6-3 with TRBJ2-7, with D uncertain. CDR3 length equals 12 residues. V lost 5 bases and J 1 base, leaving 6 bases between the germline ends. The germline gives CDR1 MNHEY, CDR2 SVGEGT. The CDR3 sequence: CASSINSYEQYF. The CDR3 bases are TGTGCCAGCAGTATAAATTCCTACGAGCAGTACTTC.

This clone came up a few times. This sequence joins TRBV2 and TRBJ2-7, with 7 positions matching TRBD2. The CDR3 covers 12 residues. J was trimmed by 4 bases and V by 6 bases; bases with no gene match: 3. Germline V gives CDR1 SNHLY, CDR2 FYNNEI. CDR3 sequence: CASRGGTYEQYF. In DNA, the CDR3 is TGTGCCAGCAGGGGAGGGACTTACGAGCAGTACTTC.

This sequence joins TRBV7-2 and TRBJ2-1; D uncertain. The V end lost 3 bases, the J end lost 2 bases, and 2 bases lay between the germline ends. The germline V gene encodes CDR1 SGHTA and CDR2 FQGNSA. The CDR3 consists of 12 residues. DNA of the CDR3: TGTGCCAGCAGCTTCGCCTACAATGAGCAGTTCTTC. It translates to CASSFAYNEQFF. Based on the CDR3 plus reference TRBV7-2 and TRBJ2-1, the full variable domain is GAGVSQSPSNKVTEKGKDVELRCDPISGHTALYWYRQSLGQGLEFLIYFQGNSAPDKSGLPSDRFSAERTGGSVSTLTIQRTQQEDSAVYLCASSFAYNEQFFGPGTRLTVL.

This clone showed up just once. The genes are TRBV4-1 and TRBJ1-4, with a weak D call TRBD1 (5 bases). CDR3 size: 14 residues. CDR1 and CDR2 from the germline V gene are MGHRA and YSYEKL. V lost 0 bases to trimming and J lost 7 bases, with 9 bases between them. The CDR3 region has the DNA TGCGCCAGCAGCCAAGAGGGGGGGGGTGAAAAACTGTTTTTT. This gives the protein CASSQEGGGEKLFF.

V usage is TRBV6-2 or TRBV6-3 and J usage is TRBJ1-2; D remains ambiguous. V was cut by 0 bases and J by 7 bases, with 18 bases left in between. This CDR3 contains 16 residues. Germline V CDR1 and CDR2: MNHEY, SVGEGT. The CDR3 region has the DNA TGTGCCAGCAGTTACTCGATCTCAGGCAGGAAGAGTGGCTACACCTTC. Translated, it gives CASSYSISGRKSGYTF.

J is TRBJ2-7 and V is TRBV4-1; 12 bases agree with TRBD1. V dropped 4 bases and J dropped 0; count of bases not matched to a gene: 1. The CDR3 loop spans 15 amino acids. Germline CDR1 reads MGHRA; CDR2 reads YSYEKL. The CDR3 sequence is CASSRGQGASYEQYF. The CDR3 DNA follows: TGCGCCAGCAGCCGGGGACAGGGGGCCTCCTACGAGCAGTACTTC.

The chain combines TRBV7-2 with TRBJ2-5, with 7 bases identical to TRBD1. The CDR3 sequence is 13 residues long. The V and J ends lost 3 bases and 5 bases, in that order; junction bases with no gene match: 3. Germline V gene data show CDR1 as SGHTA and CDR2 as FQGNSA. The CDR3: CASSLGRGETQYF. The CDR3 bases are TGTGCCAGCAGCTTGGGCAGGGGGGAGACCCAGTACTTC.

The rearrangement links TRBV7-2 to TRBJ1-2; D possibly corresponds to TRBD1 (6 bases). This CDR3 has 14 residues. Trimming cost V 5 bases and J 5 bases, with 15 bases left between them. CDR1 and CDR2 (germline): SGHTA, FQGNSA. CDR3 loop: CASSLGTSLYGYTF. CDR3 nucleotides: TGTGCCAGCAGCCTGGGGACAAGCTTATATGGCTACACCTTC.

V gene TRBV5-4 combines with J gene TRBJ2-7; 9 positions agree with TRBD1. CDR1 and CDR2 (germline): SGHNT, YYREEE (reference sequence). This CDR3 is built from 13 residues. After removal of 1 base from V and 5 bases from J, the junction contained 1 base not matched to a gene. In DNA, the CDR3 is TGTGCCAGCAGCTTGACAGGGGGCAACGAGCAGTACTTC. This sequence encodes CASSLTGGNEQYF.

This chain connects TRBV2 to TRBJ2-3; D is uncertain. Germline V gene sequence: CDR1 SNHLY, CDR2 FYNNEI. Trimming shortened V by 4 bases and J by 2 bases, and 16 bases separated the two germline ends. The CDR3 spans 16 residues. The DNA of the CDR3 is TGTGCCAGCAGTGTAAGAGTCGCGGCACTCACAGATACGCAGTATTTT. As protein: CASSVRVAALTDTQYF. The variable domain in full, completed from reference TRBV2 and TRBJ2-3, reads EPEVTQTPSHQVTQMGQEVILRCVPISNHLYFYWYRQILGQKVEFLVSFYNNEISEKSEIFDDQFSVERPDGSNFTLKIRSTKLEDSAMYFCASSVRVAALTDTQYFGPGTRLTVL.

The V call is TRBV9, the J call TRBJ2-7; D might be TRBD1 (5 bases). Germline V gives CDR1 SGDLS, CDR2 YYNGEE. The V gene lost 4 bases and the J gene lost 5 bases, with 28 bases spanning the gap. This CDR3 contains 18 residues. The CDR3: CASSPTLVGTGSYHEQYF. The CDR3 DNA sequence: TGTGCCAGCAGCCCCACTTTAGTGGGAACAGGTTCTTACCACGAGCAGTACTTC.

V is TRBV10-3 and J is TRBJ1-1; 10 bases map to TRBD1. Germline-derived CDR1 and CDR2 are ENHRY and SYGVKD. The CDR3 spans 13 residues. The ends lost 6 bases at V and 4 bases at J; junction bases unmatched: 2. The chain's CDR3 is CAIRGQGSTEAFF. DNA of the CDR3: TGTGCCATCAGGGGACAGGGGTCCACTGAAGCTTTCTTT.